The entry that follows covers one T cell receptor beta chain sequence. Its matching antigen is unknown. V shed 0 bases and J 0 bases; nucleotides not matched to a gene: 0. The length of the CDR3 is 15 residues. Germline CDR1 and CDR2: SGDLS and YYNGEE. The sample is drawn from a study of OX40 agonist ivuxolimab in advanced cancers. For the study at large: Ivuxolimab doses were 0.01, 0.1, 0.3, 1.5, 3 or 10 mg/kg every 2 weeks. Patients were 82.7% male with ages roughly 20 to 90, mean 60. The study enrolled dose-escalation patients with hepatocellular carcinoma, melanoma, renal cell or head and neck cancer. Notes on the study in general: The 0.1-3.0 mg/kg partial responders had among the lowest clonal expansion.

Assay: immunoSEQ multiplex PCR; the TCRdb copy retains only in-frame clones and omits some. The table shows nearly 80,000 clones, with approximately 94% occurring only once. This clonotype originated in an adult with an advanced solid tumor such as melanoma, head and neck, liver or kidney cancer. This sequence joins TRBV9 and TRBJ1-1; TRBD1 matches at 9 bases. Sequenced material: CD4+ or CD8+ T cells sorted from blood, taken in a trial of the OX40 agonist ivuxolimab. CDR3 sequence (DNA): TGTGCCAGCAGCGTAGGGACAGGGGTGAACACTGAAGCTTTCTTT. Translation gives CASSVGTGVNTEAFF. The full variable domain, its missing parts supplied by reference TRBV9 and TRBJ1-1, is DSGVTQTPKHLITATGQRVTLRCSPRSGDLSVYWYQQSLDQGLQFLIQYYNGEERAKGNILERFSAQQFPDLHSELNLSSLELGDSALYFCASSVGTGVNTEAFFGQGTRLTVV.